This record concerns one T cell receptor beta chain sequence. The specificity of this receptor is unknown. There are no base qualities to consult, and no much larger clone falls within one base. Other DNA sequences in the sample encode the same CDR3. This specimen comes from a study of blood T cell repertoires in COVID-19 (dated by TCRdb to the early 2020s). For the wider study: Samples from collaborators originated in the United States, Italy and Spain and spanned both the acute and convalescent phases of COVID-19. The prospective study material was composed of cDNA or gDNA derived from T cells, B-cell-depleted T cells, or PBMCs. Deeply sampled blood TCRbeta repertoires from subjects exposed to, actively infected with, or recovered from COVID-19 were included in the dataset. The repertoires were made available in a free public database intended to serve as a resource for research on the immune response to SARS-CoV-2. The samples were drawn from the first 160 participants of the ongoing ImmuneRACE study and from 950 to 1,500 subjects provided by 6 global collaborators. Sample metadata almost always included a de-identified subject ID, COVID-19 status, age in years and sex. HLA class I and class II types, where available, came from metadata supplied by the sample provider rather than from assay-based typing.

Participants in the prospective study were aged roughly 18 to 89 years, lived in about two dozen United States geographic areas, and enrolled through a virtual design. In the prospective study, cohorts were assigned on the basis of participant-reported clinical history obtained from a screening survey and a study questionnaire. Recovered participants in ImmuneRACE Cohort 3 were defined as having two consecutive negative NP/OP PCR tests, clearance from a healthcare professional, or resolution of symptoms. In the prospective study, whole blood, serum and a nasopharyngeal or oropharyngeal swab were collected from each participant by mobile phlebotomists. Prospective study participants could optionally give additional blood draws and questionnaires over an approximately 2-month period. Before DNA extraction, blood samples from the prospective study were shipped at room temperature or frozen. CDR1 and CDR2 are drawn from the germline V gene: MNHEY, SVGAGI. V was cut back by 5 bases and J by 3 bases, leaving a gap of 10 bases between them. The CDR3 measures 13 amino acids from cysteine to phenylalanine. Only CDR3 DNA is held: 39 bases, read in frame from base 1.

What the work shows at the level of the full study, not this receptor alone: Clinical and demographic metadata were provided uncurated, with the amount varying by source and participant.

The immunoSEQ Assay, a bias-controlled multiplex PCR, was used to amplify TCRbeta CDR3 regions from genomic DNA. In the original analysis: Within the assay, amplification of reference gene primers was used to estimate how many nucleated cells each sample contained. Sequence reads were collapsed and filtered to measure the absolute abundance of every unique TCRbeta CDR3 rearrangement. For each sample, productive Simpson clonality was calculated by taking the square root of Simpson's diversity index across productive rearrangements. TCRdb provides this immuneACCESS table in a form limited to in-frame rearrangements. Some clones are lacking; in checked studies, under half of them reflect an unresolved V gene, and why the rest are absent is not known. The D gene and trimming were derived from the DNA, and the V and J assignments and clone size from that table. This sample has 370,000 or so clones in its table, and 80% to 90% of those were observed once. Of the sample, approximately 1.3% falls within the top ten clones.

This receptor was taken from a man aged 25 to 45 who had recovered from COVID-19. The V and J segments used are TRBV6-5 and TRBJ1-2; TRBD1 is a weak D gene call, 5 bases matching. The sequenced sample was PBMCs or T cells enriched from blood (not recorded which). DNA sequence: TGTGCCAGCAGTCGGGGGGGTGACTATGGCTACACCTTC. Its product reads: CASSRGGDYGYTF.